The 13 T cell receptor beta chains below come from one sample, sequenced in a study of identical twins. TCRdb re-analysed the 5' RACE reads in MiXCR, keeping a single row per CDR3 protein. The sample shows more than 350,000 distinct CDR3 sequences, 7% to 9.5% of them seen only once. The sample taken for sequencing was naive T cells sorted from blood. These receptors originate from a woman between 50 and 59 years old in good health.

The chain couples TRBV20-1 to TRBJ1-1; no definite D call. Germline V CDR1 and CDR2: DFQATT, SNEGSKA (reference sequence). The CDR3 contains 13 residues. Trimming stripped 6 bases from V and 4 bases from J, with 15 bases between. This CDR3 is CSAILPSGTEAFF. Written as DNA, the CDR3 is TGCAGTGCCATACTCCCTAGCGGCACTGAAGCTTTCTTT.

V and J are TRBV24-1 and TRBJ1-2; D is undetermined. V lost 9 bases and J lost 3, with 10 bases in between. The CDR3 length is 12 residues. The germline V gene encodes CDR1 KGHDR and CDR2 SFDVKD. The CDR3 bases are TGTGCCACCGCCGACTGGGACTATGGCTACACCTTC. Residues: CATADWDYGYTF.

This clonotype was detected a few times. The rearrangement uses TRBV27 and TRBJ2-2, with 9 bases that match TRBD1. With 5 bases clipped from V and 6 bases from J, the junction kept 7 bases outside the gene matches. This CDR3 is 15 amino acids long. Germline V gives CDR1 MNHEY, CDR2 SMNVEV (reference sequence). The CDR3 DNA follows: TGTGCCAGCAGTAACCGACAGGGGGAGGCCGGGGAGCTGTTTTTT. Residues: CASSNRQGEAGELFF.

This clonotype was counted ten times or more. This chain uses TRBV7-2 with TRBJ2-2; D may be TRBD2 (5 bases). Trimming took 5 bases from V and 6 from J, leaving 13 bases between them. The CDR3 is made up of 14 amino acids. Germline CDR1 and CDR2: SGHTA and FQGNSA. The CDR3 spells CASSLDPGAGELFF. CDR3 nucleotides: TGTGCCAGCAGCCTGGACCCCGGGGCCGGGGAGCTGTTTTTT.

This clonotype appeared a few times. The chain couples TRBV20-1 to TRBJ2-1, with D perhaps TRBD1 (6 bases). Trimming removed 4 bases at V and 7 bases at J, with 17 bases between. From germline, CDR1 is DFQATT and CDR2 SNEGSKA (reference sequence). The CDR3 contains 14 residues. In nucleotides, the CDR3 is TGCAGTGCTACCCCCATCAGGGGCGGGAATGAGCAGTTCTTC. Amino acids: CSATPIRGGNEQFF.

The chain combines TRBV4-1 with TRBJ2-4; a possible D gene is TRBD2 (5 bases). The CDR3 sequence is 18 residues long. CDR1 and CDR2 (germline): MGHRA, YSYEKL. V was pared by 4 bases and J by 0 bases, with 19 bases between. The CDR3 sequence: CASSPFQGLGGAKNIQYF. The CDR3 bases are TGCGCCAGCAGCCCCTTCCAAGGACTTGGCGGAGCCAAAAACATTCAGTACTTC.

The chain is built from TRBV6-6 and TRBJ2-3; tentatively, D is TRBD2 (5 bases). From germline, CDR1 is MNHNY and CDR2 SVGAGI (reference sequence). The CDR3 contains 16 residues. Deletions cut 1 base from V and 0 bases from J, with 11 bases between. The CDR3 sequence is CASSYWSGASTDTQYF. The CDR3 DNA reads TGTGCCAGCAGTTACTGGAGCGGTGCTAGCACAGATACGCAGTATTTT.

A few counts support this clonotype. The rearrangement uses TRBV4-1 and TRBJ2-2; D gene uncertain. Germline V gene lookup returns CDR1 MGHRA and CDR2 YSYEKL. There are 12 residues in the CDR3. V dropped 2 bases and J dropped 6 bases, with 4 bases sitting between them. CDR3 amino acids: CASSQIAGELFF. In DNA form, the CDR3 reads TGCGCCAGCAGCCAAATCGCCGGGGAGCTGTTTTTT.

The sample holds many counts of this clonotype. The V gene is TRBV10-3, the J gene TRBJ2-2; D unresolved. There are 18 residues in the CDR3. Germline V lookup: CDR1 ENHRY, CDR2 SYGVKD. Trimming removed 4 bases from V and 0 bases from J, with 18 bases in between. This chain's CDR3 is CAISGSGLMRANTGELFF. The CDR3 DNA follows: TGTGCCATCAGTGGATCCGGGCTGATGCGTGCGAACACCGGGGAGCTGTTTTTT.

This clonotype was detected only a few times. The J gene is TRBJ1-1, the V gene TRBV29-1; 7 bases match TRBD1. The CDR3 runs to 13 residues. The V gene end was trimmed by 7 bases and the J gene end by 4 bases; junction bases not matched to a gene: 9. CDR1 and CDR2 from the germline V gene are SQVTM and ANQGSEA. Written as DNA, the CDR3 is TGCAGCGCCTGGACAGGTTGGGGCACTGAAGCTTTCTTT. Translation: CSAWTGWGTEAFF.

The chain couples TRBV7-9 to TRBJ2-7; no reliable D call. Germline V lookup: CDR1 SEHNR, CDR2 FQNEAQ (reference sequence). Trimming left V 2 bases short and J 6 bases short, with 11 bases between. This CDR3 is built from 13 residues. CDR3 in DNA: TGTGCCAGCAGCTTACCCACCTTCCCCGAGCAGTACTTC. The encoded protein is CASSLPTFPEQYF.

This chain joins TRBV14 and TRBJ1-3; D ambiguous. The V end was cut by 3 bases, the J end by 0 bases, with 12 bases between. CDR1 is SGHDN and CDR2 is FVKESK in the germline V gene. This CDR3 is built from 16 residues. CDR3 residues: CASSHDLTHSGNTIYF. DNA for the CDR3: TGTGCCAGCAGCCATGATCTAACCCACTCTGGAAACACCATATATTTT.

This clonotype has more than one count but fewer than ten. CDR3: CASSRSGVNLDTQYF. Written as DNA, the CDR3 is TGTGCCAGCAGCCGCTCAGGTGTTAATTTGGATACGCAGTATTTT. This sequence joins TRBV3-1 and TRBJ2-3, with D unresolved. This CDR3 region has 15 residues. Germline CDR1 LGHDT, CDR2 YNNKEL (reference sequence). Trimming removed 4 bases from V and 6 bases from J, with 17 bases in between.